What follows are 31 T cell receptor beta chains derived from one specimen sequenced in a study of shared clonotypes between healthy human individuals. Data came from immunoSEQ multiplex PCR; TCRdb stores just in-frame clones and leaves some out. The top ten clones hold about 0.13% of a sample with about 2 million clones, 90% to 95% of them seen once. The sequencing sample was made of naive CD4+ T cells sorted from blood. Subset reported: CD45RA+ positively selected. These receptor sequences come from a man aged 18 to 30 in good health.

The CDR3 coding sequence is TGTGCCAGAGCTTGGGACCAGACAGATTCCTACGAGCAGTACTTC. It codes for CARAWDQTDSYEQYF. The chain is built from TRBV5-3 and TRBJ2-7; either TRBD1 or TRBD2 may supply D (5 bases each). TRBV5-3 is annotated as an ORF whose role is uncertain. V was shortened by 7 bases and J by 1 base, with 18 bases between the two germline ends. The CDR3 is 15 amino acids.

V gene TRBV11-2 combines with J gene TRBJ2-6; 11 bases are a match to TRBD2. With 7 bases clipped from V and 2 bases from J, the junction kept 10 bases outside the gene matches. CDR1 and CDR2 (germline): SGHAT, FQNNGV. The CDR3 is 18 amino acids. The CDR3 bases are TGTGCCAGCAACTTTCTAGCGGGAGGACTCCCTGGGGCCAACGTCCTGACTTTC. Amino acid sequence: CASNFLAGGLPGANVLTF.

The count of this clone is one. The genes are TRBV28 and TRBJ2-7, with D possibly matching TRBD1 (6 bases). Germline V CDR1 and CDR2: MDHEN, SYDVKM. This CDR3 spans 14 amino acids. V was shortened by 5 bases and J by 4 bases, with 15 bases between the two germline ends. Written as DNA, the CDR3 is TGTGCCAGCAGTCCCCGACAGGCAACTTACGAGCAGTACTTC. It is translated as CASSPRQATYEQYF.

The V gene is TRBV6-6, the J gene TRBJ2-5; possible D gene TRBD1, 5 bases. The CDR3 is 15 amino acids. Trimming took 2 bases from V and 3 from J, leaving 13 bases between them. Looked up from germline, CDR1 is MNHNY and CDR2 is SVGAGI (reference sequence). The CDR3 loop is CASSYPGRREETQYF. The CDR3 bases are TGTGCCAGCAGTTACCCAGGGCGCAGGGAAGAGACCCAGTACTTC.

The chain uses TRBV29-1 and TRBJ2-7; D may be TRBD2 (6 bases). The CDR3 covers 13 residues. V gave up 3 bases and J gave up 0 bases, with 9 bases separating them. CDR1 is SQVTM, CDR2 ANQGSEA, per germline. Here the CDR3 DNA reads TGCAGCGTTGACGCGGGGAGCTCCTACGAGCAGTACTTC. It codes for CSVDAGSSYEQYF.

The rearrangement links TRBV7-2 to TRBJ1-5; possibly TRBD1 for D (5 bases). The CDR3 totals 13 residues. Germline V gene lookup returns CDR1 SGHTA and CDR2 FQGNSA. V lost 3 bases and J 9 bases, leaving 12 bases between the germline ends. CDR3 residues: CASSFDRRSPQHF. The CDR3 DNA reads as TGTGCCAGCAGCTTCGACAGAAGATCGCCCCAGCATTTT.

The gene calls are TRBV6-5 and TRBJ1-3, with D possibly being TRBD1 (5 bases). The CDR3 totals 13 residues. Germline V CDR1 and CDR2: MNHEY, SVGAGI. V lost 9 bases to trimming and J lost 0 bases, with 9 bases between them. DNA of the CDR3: TGTGCCAGTCAGGGTGTCTCTGGAAACACCATATATTTT. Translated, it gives CASQGVSGNTIYF.

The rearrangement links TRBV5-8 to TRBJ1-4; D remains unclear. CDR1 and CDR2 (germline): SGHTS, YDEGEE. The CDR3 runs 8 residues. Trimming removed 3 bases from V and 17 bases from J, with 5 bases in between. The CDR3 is CASSSPFF. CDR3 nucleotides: TGTGCCAGCAGCTCCCCTTTTTTT.

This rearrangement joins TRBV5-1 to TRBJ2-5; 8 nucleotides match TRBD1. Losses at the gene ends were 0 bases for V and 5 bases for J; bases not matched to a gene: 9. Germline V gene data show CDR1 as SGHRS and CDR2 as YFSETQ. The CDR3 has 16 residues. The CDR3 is CASSLVGGQGSETQYF. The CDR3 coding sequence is TGCGCCAGCAGCTTGGTCGGAGGACAGGGAAGCGAGACCCAGTACTTC.

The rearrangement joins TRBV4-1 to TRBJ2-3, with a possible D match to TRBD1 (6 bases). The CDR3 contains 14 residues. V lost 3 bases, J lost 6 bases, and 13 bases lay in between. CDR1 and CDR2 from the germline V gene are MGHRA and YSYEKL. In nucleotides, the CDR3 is TGCGCCAGCAGCCAGTCCGAGAGGGGGGATACGCAGTATTTT. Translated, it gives CASSQSERGDTQYF.

This CDR3 is CASSLVGGQDYGYTF. The CDR3 DNA reads as TGTGCCAGCAGCTTAGTTGGAGGACAGGACTATGGCTACACCTTC. This chain uses TRBV7-9 with TRBJ1-2; 7 nucleotides line up with TRBD1. V dropped 1 base and J dropped 3; count of bases not matched to a gene: 5. Germline values: CDR1 SEHNR, CDR2 FQNEAQ (reference sequence). The CDR3 sequence is 15 residues long.

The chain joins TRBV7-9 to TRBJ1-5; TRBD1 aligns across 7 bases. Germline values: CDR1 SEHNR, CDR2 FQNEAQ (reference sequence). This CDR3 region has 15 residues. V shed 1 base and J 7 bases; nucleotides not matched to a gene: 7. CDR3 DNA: TGTGCCAGCAGCTTAGGACAGGGAGAAGTACAGCCCCAGCATTTT. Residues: CASSLGQGEVQPQHF.

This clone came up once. As DNA, the CDR3 is TGTGCCAGCAGCCCTACTAGCGGGATGTACAATGAGCAGTTCTTC. Protein: CASSPTSGMYNEQFF. The gene calls are TRBV14 and TRBJ2-1; 10 bases agree with TRBD2. The junction had 4 bases not matched to a gene; V was cut back by 4 bases and J by 4 bases. This CDR3 has 15 amino acids. CDR1 is SGHDN and CDR2 is FVKESK in the germline V gene. The whole variable domain, remainder taken from reference TRBV14 and TRBJ2-1, is EAGVTQFPSHSVIEKGQTVTLRCDPISGHDNLYWYRRVMGKEIKFLLHFVKESKQDESGMPNNRFLAERTGGTYSTLKVQPAELEDSGVYFCASSPTSGMYNEQFFGPGTRLTVL.

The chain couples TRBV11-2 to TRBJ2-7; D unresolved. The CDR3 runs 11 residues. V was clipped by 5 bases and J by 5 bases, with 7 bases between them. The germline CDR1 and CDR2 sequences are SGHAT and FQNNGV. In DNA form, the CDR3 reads TGTGCCAGCAGCACCTCGCACGAGCAGTACTTC. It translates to CASSTSHEQYF. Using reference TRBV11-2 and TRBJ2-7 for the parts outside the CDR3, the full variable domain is EAGVAQSPRYKIIEKRQSVAFWCNPISGHATLYWYQQILGQGPKLLIQFQNNGVVDDSQLPKDRFSAERLKGVDSTLKIQPAKLEDSAVYLCASSTSHEQYFGPGTRLTVT.

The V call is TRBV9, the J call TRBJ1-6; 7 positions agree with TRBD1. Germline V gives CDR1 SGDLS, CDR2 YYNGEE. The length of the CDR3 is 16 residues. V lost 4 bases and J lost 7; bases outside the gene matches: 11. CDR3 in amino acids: CASSRDSSTPNSPLHF. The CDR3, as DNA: TGTGCCAGCAGCCGGGACAGTAGCACCCCGAATTCACCCCTCCACTTT. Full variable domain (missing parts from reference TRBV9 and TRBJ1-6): DSGVTQTPKHLITATGQRVTLRCSPRSGDLSVYWYQQSLDQGLQFLIQYYNGEERAKGNILERFSAQQFPDLHSELNLSSLELGDSALYFCASSRDSSTPNSPLHFGNGTRLTVT.

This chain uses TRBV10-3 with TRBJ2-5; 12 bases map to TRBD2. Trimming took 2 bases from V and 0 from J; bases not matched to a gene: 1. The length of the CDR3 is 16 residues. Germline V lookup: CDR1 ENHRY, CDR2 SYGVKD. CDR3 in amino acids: CAISETSGGNQETQYF. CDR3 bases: TGTGCCATCAGTGAGACTAGCGGGGGGAACCAAGAGACCCAGTACTTC.

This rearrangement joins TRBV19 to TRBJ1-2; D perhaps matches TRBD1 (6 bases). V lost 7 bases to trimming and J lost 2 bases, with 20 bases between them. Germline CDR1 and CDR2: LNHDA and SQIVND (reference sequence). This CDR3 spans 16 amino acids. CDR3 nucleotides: TGTGCCAGTACCCCAGGGGCAACACTCCGGAACTATGGCTACACCTTC. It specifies CASTPGATLRNYGYTF. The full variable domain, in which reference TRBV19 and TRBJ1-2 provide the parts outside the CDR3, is DGGITQSPKYLFRKEGQNVTLSCEQNLNHDAMYWYRQDPGQGLRLIYYSQIVNDFQKGDIAEGYSVSREKKESFPLTVTSAQKNPTAFYLCASTPGATLRNYGYTFGSGTRLTVV.

The CDR3 here is CASSLSFGGGQSSLRYGYTF. CDR3 sequence (DNA): TGTGCCAGCAGTTTATCGTTTGGGGGGGGACAGAGCTCGCTTCGCTATGGCTACACCTTC. The chain joins TRBV27 to TRBJ1-2; 7 bases fit TRBD1. In germline, CDR1 is MNHEY, CDR2 SMNVEV (reference sequence). This CDR3 contains 20 residues. J lost 4 bases, V lost 0 bases, and 20 bases had no gene match.

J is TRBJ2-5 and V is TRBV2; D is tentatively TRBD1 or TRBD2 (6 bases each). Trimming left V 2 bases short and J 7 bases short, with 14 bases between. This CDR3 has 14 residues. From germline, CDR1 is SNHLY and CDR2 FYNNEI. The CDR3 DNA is TGTGCCAGCAGTGAAAGGGGGGTAGAGGGGACCCAGTACTTC. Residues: CASSERGVEGTQYF.

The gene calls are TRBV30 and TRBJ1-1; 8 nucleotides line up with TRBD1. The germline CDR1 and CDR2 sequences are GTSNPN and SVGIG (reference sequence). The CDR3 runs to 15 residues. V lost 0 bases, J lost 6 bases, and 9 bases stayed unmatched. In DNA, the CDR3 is TGTGCCTGGAGTGTTGTCAACAGGGGGAGCTCTGAAGCTTTCTTT. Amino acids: CAWSVVNRGSSEAFF.

The chain's CDR3 is CASRRGGGPSEQYF. The CDR3 DNA reads TGTGCCAGCAGGAGGGGGGGAGGGCCGAGTGAGCAGTACTTC. The gene calls are TRBV2 and TRBJ2-7; D might be TRBD2 (7 bases). Between the trimmed V and J ends, which lost 6 bases and 7 bases, there was a span of 19 bases. The CDR3 totals 14 residues. The germline gives CDR1 SNHLY, CDR2 FYNNEI.

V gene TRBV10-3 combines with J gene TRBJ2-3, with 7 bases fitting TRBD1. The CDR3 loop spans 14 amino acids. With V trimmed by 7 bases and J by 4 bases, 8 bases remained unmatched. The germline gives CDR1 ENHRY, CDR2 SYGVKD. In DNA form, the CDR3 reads TGTGCCATCACTGACAGGGTGGGGGCAGATACGCAGTATTTT. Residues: CAITDRVGADTQYF.

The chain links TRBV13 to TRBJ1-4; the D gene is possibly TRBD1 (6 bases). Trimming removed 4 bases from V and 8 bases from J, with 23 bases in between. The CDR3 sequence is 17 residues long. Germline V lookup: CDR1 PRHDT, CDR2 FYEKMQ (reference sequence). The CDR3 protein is CASSSPLQGPSWEKLFF. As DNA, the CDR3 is TGTGCCAGCAGCTCGCCCCTACAGGGTCCCTCTTGGGAAAAACTGTTTTTT.

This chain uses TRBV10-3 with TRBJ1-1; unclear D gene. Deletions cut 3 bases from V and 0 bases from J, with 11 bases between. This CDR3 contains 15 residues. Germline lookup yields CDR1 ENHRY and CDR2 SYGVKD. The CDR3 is CAISDEIYMNTEAFF. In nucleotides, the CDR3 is TGTGCCATCAGTGATGAAATTTATATGAACACTGAAGCTTTCTTT.

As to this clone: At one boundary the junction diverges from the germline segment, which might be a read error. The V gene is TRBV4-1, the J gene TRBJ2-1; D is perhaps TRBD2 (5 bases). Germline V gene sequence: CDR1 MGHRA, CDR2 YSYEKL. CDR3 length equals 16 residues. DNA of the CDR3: TGTGCCAGCAGCTTGTTTGCGGGCGGATGGTACAATGAGCAGTTCTTC. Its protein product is CASSLFAGGWYNEQFF.

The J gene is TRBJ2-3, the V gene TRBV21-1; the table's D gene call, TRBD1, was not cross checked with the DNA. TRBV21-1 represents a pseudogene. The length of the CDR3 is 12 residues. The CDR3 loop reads CASSSRVRTQYF. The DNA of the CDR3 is TGTGCCAGCAGCAGCAGGGTAAGGACGCAGTATTTT.

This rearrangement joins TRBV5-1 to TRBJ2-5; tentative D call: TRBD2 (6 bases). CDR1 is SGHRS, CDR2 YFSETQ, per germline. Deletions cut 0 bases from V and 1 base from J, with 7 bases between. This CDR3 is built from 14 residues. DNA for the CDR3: TGCGCCAGCAGCTTGGGGACTATCCAAGAGACCCAGTACTTC. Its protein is CASSLGTIQETQYF.

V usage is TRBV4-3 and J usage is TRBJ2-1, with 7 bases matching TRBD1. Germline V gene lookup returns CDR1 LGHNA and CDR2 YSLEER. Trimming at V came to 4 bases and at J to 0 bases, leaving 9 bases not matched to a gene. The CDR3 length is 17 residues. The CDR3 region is CASSLSQGRGSYNEQFF. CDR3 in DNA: TGCGCCAGCAGCCTCTCACAGGGGAGAGGCTCCTACAATGAGCAGTTCTTC.

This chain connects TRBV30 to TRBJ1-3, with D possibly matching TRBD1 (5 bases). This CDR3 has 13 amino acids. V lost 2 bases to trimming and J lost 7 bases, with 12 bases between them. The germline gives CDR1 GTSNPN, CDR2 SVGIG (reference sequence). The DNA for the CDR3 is TGTGCCTGGAGTCCGTGGGAGGGGAACACCATATATTTT. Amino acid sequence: CAWSPWEGNTIYF.

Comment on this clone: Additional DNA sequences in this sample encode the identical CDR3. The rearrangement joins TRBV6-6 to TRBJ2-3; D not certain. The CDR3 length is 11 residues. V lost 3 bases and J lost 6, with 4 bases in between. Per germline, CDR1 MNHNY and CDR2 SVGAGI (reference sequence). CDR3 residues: CASSYRDTQYF. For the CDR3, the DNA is TGTGCCAGCAGTTATAGGGATACGCAGTATTTT.

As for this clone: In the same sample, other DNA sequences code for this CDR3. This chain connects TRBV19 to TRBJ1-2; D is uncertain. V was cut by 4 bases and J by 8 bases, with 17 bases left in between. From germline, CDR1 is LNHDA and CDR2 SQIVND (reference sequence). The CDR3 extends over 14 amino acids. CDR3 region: CASSREGLTYGYTF. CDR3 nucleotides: TGTGCCAGTAGTAGGGAGGGCCTTACCTACGGCTACACCTTC. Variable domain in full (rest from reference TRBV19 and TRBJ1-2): DGGITQSPKYLFRKEGQNVTLSCEQNLNHDAMYWYRQDPGQGLRLIYYSQIVNDFQKGDIAEGYSVSREKKESFPLTVTSAQKNPTAFYLCASSREGLTYGYTFGSGTRLTVV.